This T cell receptor (beta chain) came from a study of T-cell reconstitution after alpha-beta-depleted transplantation in children. Study results and limitations: Alpha-beta T cells about two months after transplant reportedly derived from several hundred expanded graft clones.

The germline gives CDR1 SEHNR, CDR2 FQNEAQ (reference sequence). The CDR3 length is 12 residues. Trimming took 5 bases from V and 8 from J, leaving 12 bases between them. Regarding this clonotype: Its antigen is not known.

Unique molecular identifiers were incorporated into the prepared TCRbeta library. MiXCR, applied by TCRdb to the PCR reads, yields one record per CDR3 protein. The sample consists of about 420,000 distinct CDR3 sequences, about 16% of them appearing once. The source material was PBMCs, mostly from graft donor cells, sampled 360 days after TCRalphabeta/CD19-depleted stem cell transplant. The receptor was derived from a boy under two years old who had a stem cell transplant for Wiskott-Aldrich syndrome, so the T cells may come from the graft donor. J is TRBJ1-1 and V is TRBV7-9; D uncertain. CDR3 DNA: TGTGCCAGCAGCGCTCAGTTATTGGAAGCTTTCTTT. Translating it yields CASSAQLLEAFF.